This TCR beta chain stems from a study of T cells in Graves' hyperthyroidism and ophthalmopathy. Study-wide results and limits: Ophthalmopathy was distinguished from stable hyperthyroidism by 13 V-J signatures. The model's output predicted ophthalmopathy at a median of 6.5 months prior to onset.

This clonotype was counted at least ten times. Its antigen remains unknown. RNA transcripts provided the source from which TCR beta CDR3 regions were amplified. The study used the HTBI primer set for a first-round RT-PCR of the TCR CDR3. TCRdb called the multiplex PCR reads again in MiXCR, with one record for every CDR3 protein. The sample contains around 300,000 distinct CDR3 sequences, 12% to 15% of which appear only once. The study left out patients who had uncontrolled infection, other autoimmune disease, pregnancy or lactation. Diagnoses used clinical symptoms, serum thyroxine and TRAb, thyroid ultrasound and orbital computed tomography. The CDR3 consists of 16 residues. The germline V gene encodes CDR1 SGHAT and CDR2 FQNNGV. V was clipped by 8 bases and J by 0 bases, with 16 bases between them.

The TCR comes from a woman aged 40 to 50 with Graves' ophthalmopathy. Sequenced: blood. This chain links TRBV11-2 with TRBJ2-2, with D tentatively TRBD1 or TRBD2 (5 bases each). The CDR3 nucleotides are TGTGCCAGCTCGGAGAGGGGTAGGACGAACACCGGGGAGCTGTTTTTT. Residues: CASSERGRTNTGELFF. The whole variable domain, remainder taken from reference TRBV11-2 and TRBJ2-2, is EAGVAQSPRYKIIEKRQSVAFWCNPISGHATLYWYQQILGQGPKLLIQFQNNGVVDDSQLPKDRFSAERLKGVDSTLKIQPAKLEDSAVYLCASSERGRTNTGELFFGEGSRLTVL.